Listed below are T cell receptor beta chains from one sample, sequenced in a study of cytomegalovirus exposure and HLA in healthy donors. The protocol was immunoSEQ multiplex PCR, while the TCRdb copy is restricted to in-frame clones and leaves out a portion. There are 140,000 to 150,000 clones in the sample; about 79% occur only once, and around 1.7% lies in the top ten. Material: PBMCs. Receptor source: a woman aged 30 to 39 in good health and CMV-seronegative. The CDR3 runs from the conserved cysteine through the conserved F or W. Fields, in order: CDR3 length, V gene, D gene, J gene, CDR3 protein. A D gene is named only where the DNA matches it firmly.

CDR3 length: 14; V gene: TRBV5-1; D gene: TRBD1; J gene: TRBJ2-7; CDR3 protein: CASSLGDSVDEQYF
CDR3 length: 15; V gene: TRBV19; D gene: TRBD1; J gene: TRBJ1-6; CDR3 protein: CASSVRTGGNSPLHF
CDR3 length: 15; V gene: TRBV27; D gene: TRBD2; J gene: TRBJ2-5; CDR3 protein: CASRTLAGGQETQYF
CDR3 length: 15; V gene: TRBV7-9; D gene: TRBD2; J gene: TRBJ2-1; CDR3 protein: CASSSTGTRSREQFF
CDR3 length: 13; V gene: TRBV5-1; D gene: .; J gene: TRBJ1-6; CDR3 protein: CASRWLENSPLHF
CDR3 length: 11; V gene: TRBV5-6; D gene: .; J gene: TRBJ2-7; CDR3 protein: CASSLAGEQYF
CDR3 length: 15; V gene: TRBV5-5; D gene: TRBD1; J gene: TRBJ1-2; CDR3 protein: CASSTFAGGGGGYTF
CDR3 length: 17; V gene: TRBV11-2; D gene: TRBD1; J gene: TRBJ2-1; CDR3 protein: CASSNPFGTGVNNEQFF
CDR3 length: 16; V gene: TRBV9; D gene: .; J gene: TRBJ2-3; CDR3 protein: CASSVGASASTDTQYF
CDR3 length: 13; V gene: TRBV29-1; D gene: TRBD1; J gene: TRBJ1-5; CDR3 protein: CSASDRDNQPQHF
CDR3 length: 16; V gene: TRBV13; D gene: .; J gene: TRBJ2-2; CDR3 protein: CASSIRRQPNTGELFF
CDR3 length: 16; V gene: TRBV13; D gene: TRBD1; J gene: TRBJ2-2; CDR3 protein: CASSLAGTANTGELFF
CDR3 length: 15; V gene: TRBV5-1; D gene: .; J gene: TRBJ2-1; CDR3 protein: CASSLALGGANEQFF
CDR3 length: 13; V gene: TRBV27; D gene: .; J gene: TRBJ1-1; CDR3 protein: CASSSIRNTEAFF
CDR3 length: 12; V gene: TRBV6-5; D gene: .; J gene: TRBJ1-4; CDR3 protein: CASGDLGEKLFF
CDR3 length: 14; V gene: TRBV29-1; D gene: TRBD1; J gene: TRBJ2-5; CDR3 protein: CSGVGTGFQETQYF
CDR3 length: 15; V gene: TRBV11-2; D gene: .; J gene: TRBJ2-7; CDR3 protein: CASSLGSVRVYEQYF
CDR3 length: 15; V gene: TRBV6-5; D gene: TRBD1; J gene: TRBJ2-1; CDR3 protein: CASKVGTGGYNEQFF
CDR3 length: 18; V gene: TRBV7-2; D gene: TRBD2; J gene: TRBJ2-1; CDR3 protein: CASSLKTSGGVIYNEQFF
CDR3 length: 13; V gene: TRBV5-1; D gene: TRBD1; J gene: TRBJ2-7; CDR3 protein: CASSLQGAYEQYF
CDR3 length: 16; V gene: TRBV4-2; D gene: TRBD2; J gene: TRBJ2-7; CDR3 protein: CASSQANSGVSYEQYF
CDR3 length: 16; V gene: TRBV2; D gene: .; J gene: TRBJ2-7; CDR3 protein: CASSEKSGWGRNEQYF
CDR3 length: 15; V gene: TRBV5-1; D gene: .; J gene: TRBJ1-1; CDR3 protein: CASSSGGSGNTEAFF
CDR3 length: 15; V gene: TRBV9; D gene: .; J gene: TRBJ2-7; CDR3 protein: CASSGPRDTGAVQYF